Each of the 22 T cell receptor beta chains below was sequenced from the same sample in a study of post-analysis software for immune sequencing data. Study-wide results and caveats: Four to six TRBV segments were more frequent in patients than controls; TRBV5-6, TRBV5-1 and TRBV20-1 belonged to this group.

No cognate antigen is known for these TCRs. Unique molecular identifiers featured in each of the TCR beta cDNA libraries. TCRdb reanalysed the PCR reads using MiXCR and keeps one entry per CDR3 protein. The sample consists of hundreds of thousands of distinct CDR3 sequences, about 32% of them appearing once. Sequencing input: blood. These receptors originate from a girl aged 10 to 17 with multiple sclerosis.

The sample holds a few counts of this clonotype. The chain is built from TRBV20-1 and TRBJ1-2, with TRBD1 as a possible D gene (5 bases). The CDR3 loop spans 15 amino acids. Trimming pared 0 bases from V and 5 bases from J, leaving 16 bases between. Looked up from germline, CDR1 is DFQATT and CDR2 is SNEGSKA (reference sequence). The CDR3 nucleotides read TGCAGTGCTAGAGATTTAACCTCCGAGGGGTATGGCTACACCTTC. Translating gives CSARDLTSEGYGYTF.

The CDR3 DNA is TGTGCCAGCAGCTTAGAAGACAGGGTTGAGCAGTACTTC. Its translation: CASSLEDRVEQYF. This rearrangement joins TRBV7-9 to TRBJ2-7; 7 bases agree with TRBD1. This CDR3 has 13 residues. From germline, CDR1 is SEHNR and CDR2 FQNEAQ (reference sequence). Trimming at V came to 1 base and at J to 7 bases, leaving 4 bases not matched to a gene. Full variable domain (missing parts from reference TRBV7-9 and TRBJ2-7): DTGVSQNPRHKITKRGQNVTFRCDPISEHNRLYWYRQTLGQGPEFLTYFQNEAQLEKSRLLSDRFSAERPKGSFSTLEIQRTEQGDSAMYLCASSLEDRVEQYFGPGTRLTVT.

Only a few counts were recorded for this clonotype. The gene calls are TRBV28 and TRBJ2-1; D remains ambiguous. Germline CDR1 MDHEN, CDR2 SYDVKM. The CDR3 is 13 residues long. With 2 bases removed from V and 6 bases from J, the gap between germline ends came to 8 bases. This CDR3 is CASSLTWPNEQFF. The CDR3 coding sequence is TGTGCCAGCAGTTTAACTTGGCCCAATGAGCAGTTCTTC.

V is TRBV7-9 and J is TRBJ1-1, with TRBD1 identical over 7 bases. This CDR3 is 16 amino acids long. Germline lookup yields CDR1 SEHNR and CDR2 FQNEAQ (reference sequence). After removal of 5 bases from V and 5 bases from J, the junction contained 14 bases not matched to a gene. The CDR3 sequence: CASSRPQGGFGTEAFF. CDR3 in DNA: TGTGCCAGCAGCCGCCCCCAGGGGGGATTTGGGACTGAAGCTTTCTTT.

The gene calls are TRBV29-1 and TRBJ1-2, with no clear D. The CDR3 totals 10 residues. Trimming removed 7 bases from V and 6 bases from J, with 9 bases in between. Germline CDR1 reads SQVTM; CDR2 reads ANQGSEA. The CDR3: CSAYLDGYTF. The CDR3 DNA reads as TGCAGCGCCTATTTGGATGGCTACACCTTC.

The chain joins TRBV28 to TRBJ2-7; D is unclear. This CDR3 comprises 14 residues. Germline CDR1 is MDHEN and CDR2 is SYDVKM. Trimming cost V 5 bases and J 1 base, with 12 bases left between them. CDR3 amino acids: CASSAIGRSYEQYF. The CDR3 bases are TGTGCCAGCAGTGCAATCGGCAGGTCCTACGAGCAGTACTTC.

The CDR3, as DNA: TGCGCCAGCAGCCGGTATATCACTCGGGAGAACACTGAAGCTTTCTTT. Its translation: CASSRYITRENTEAFF. The chain has TRBV4-3 and TRBJ1-1; D gene unclear. The CDR3 has 16 residues. The V and J ends lost 4 bases and 1 base respectively, with 16 bases between them. Per germline, CDR1 LGHNA and CDR2 YSLEER.

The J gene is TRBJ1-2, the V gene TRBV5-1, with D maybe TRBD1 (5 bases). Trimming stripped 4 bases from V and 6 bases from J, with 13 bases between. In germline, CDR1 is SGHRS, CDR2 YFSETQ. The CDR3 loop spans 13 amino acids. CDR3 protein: CASSPGPVDGYTF. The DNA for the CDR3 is TGCGCCAGCAGCCCGGGACCAGTAGATGGCTACACCTTC.

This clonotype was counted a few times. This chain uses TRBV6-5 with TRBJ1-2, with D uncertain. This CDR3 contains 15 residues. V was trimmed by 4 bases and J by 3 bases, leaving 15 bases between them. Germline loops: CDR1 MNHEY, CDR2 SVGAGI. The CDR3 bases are TGTGCCAGCAGTTCCCCTTCGAGCCGGGACTATGGCTACACCTTC. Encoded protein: CASSSPSSRDYGYTF.

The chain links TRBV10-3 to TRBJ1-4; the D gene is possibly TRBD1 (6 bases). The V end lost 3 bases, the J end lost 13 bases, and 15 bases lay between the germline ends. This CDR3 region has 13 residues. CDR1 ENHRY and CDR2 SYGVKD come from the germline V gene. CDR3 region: CAISDHRQAGLFF. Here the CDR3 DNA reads TGTGCCATCAGTGATCACCGACAGGCAGGACTGTTTTTT.

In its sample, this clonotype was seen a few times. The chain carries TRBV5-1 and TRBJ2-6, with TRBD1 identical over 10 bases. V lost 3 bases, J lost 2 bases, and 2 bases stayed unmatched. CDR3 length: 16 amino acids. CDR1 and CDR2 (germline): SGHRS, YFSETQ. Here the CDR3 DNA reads TGCGCCAGCAGCTCAGGGACAGGGGCTGGGGCCAACGTCCTGACTTTC. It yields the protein CASSSGTGAGANVLTF.

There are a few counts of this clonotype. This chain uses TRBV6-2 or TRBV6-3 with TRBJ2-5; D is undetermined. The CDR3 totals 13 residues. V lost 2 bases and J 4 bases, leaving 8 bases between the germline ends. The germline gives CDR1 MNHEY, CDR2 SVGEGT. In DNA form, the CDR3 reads TGTGCCAGCAGTTACCCCCGCATAGAGACCCAGTACTTC. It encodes CASSYPRIETQYF.

The CDR3: CASGWGTDQYF. CDR3 in DNA: TGTGCCAGCGGCTGGGGGACAGATCAGTACTTC. The chain has TRBV11-2 and TRBJ2-7; 7 bases fit TRBD1. This CDR3 comprises 11 residues. V shed 8 bases, J shed 10 bases, and the junction held 8 bases outside the gene matches. Germline V gene lookup returns CDR1 SGHAT and CDR2 FQNNGV. Drawing the rest from reference TRBV11-2 and TRBJ2-7, the complete variable domain is EAGVAQSPRYKIIEKRQSVAFWCNPISGHATLYWYQQILGQGPKLLIQFQNNGVVDDSQLPKDRFSAERLKGVDSTLKIQPAKLEDSAVYLCASGWGTDQYFGPGTRLTVT.

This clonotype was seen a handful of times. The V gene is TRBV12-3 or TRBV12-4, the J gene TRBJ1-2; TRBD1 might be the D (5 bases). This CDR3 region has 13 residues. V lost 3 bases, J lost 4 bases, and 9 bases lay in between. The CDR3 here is CASSFRQGYGYTF. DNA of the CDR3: TGTGCCAGCAGTTTCAGGCAGGGCTATGGCTACACCTTC.

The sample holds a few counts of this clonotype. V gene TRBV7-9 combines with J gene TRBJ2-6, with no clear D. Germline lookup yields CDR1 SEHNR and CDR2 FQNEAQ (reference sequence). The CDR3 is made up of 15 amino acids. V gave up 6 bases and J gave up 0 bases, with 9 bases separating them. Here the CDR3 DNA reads TGTGCCAGCAGGGTTCGAGACTCTGGGGCCAACGTCCTGACTTTC. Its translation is CASRVRDSGANVLTF.

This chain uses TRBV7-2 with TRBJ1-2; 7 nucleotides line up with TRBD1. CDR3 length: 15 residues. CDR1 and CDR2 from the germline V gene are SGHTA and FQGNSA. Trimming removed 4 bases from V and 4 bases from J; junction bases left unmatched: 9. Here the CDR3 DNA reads TGTGCCAGCAGCTCATCCACGGGACAGCCCTATGGCTACACCTTC. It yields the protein CASSSSTGQPYGYTF.

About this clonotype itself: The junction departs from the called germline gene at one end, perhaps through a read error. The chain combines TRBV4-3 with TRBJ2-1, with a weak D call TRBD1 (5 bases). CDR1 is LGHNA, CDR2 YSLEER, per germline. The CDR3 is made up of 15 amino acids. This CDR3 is CVSSQDKVSTAEQFF. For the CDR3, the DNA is TGCGTCAGCAGCCAAGATAAAGTGTCGACAGCCGAGCAGTTCTTC.

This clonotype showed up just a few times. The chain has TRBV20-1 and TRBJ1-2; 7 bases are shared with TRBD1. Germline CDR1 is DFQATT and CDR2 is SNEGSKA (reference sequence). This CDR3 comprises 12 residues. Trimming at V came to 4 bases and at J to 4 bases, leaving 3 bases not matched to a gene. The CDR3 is CSATTGTYGYTF. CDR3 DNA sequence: TGCAGTGCTACGACAGGGACCTATGGCTACACCTTC.

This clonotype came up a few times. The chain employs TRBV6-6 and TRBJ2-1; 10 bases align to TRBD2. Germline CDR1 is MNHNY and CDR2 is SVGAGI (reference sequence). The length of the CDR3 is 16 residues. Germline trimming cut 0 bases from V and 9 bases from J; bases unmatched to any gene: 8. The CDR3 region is CASSYSKLAGDGEQFF. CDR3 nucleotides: TGTGCCAGCAGTTACTCGAAGCTAGCGGGAGACGGTGAGCAGTTCTTC.

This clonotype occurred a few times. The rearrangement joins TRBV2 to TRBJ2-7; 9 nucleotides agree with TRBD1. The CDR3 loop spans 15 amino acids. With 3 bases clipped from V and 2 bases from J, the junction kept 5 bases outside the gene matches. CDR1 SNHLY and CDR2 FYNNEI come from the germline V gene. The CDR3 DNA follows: TGTGCCAGCAGTGAGGGGACAGGGCTCACCTACGAGCAGTACTTC. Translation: CASSEGTGLTYEQYF.

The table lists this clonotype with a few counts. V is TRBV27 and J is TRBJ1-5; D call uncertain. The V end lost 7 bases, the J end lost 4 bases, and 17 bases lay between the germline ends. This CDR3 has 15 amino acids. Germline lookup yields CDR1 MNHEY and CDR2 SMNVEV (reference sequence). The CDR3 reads CASTSLRRENQPQHF. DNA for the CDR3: TGTGCCAGCACCTCCCTGAGGAGGGAAAATCAGCCCCAGCATTTT.

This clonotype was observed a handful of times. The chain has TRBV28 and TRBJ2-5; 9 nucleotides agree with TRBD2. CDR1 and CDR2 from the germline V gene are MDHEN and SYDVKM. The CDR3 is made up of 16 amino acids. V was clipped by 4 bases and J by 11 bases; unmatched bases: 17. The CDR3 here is CASSSTLSGSGRKQYF. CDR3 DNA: TGTGCCAGCAGTTCCACCCTGTCGGGTAGCGGGAGAAAGCAGTACTTC.